There are many counts of the clone carrying this T cell receptor (beta chain). The antigen remains unidentified. Naive CD8 library inputs spanned about 17,000 to 1,100,000 sorted cells and 10%, 30% or 50% RNA. Naive CD8 T cells, phenotype CD8+CD4-CCR7+CD45RA+, were sorted. In preparing bulk TCR libraries, previously described methods and listed TCR primers were used. Using its own MiXCR run on the PCR reads, TCRdb lists one record per CDR3 protein. This sample has 45,000 to 65,000 distinct CDR3 sequences, with about 23% found just once. The V end lost 4 bases, the J end lost 5 bases, and 17 bases lay between the germline ends. The CDR3 spans 16 residues. The germline V gene encodes CDR1 MNHNS and CDR2 SASEGT. This sample was included in a study of molecular identifiers for immune sequencing clone quantification. Study results and limitations: Whereas clones above 20 RNA copies held under 1% of naive-cell molecules, they held over 97% of effector molecules.

Input material: naive CD8+ T cells from blood, with Jurkat cell RNA spiked in. Regarding subset: FACS-sorted CD8+CD4-CCR7+CD45RA+ naive T cells. The sequence was obtained from a human donor in good health. Some libraries in this study had Jurkat cell RNA spiked in. The chain carries TRBV6-1 and TRBJ2-2; D gene ambiguous. For the CDR3, the DNA is TGTGCCAGCAGTGGTCCCATGGACCAGGAGACCGGGGAGCTGTTTTTT. This sequence encodes CASSGPMDQETGELFF.